This T cell receptor beta chain was documented in a study of blood T cell repertoires in COVID-19. At the level of the study: Some COVID-19 samples were acute and others convalescent; all came from the United States, Italy and Spain. From T cells, B-cell-depleted T cells, or PBMCs came the material, which was cDNA or gDNA.

In the source study's methods: Amplification from reference gene primers served as the basis for estimated nucleated cell counts. Measured with immunoSEQ multiplex PCR; TCRdb has only the in-frame clones, and not every one. From that table come the V and J calls and clone size; the DNA was used to work out D and trimming. Here the sample spans about 150,000 clones, 65% to 85% being singletons. The TCR comes from a woman aged 65 to 85 who had recovered from COVID-19. Material: peripheral blood.

CDR3 sequence (DNA): TGTGCCAGCAGCTTAATAGGGGGACAAGGCCCCGAGCAGTACTTC. Translated, it gives CASSLIGGQGPEQYF. The chain couples TRBV11-2 to TRBJ2-7; weak D call: TRBD1 (6 bases). Germline V gene lookup returns CDR1 SGHAT and CDR2 FQNNGV. V was clipped by 2 bases and J by 6 bases, with 17 bases between them. The length of the CDR3 is 15 residues.